Each of the 28 T cell receptor beta chains below was sequenced from the same sample in a study of T cells in Graves' hyperthyroidism and ophthalmopathy. Researchers took RNA transcripts and amplified the TCR beta CDR3 regions from them. The primer set for the first-round RT-PCR of the TCR CDR3 was HTBI. TCRdb redid the calling of the multiplex PCR reads with MiXCR, one entry per CDR3 protein. The table has around 440,000 distinct CDR3 sequences, 15% to 18% seen once. The source material was blood. Receptor source: a woman aged 18-30 years with Graves' hyperthyroidism.

Many counts were recorded for this clonotype. The V and J genes are TRBV13 and TRBJ2-7; D might be TRBD1 (5 bases). V lost 4 bases and J 4 bases, leaving 8 bases between the germline ends. The germline V gene has CDR1 PRHDT and CDR2 FYEKMQ (reference sequence). The CDR3 length is 12 residues. DNA for the CDR3: TGTGCCAGCAGCTCAGGGAAGTACGAGCAGTACTTC. Protein product: CASSSGKYEQYF.

Many counts were recorded for this clonotype. The chain recombines TRBV5-6 with TRBJ2-3, with TRBD2 matching 11 bases. CDR3 length: 16 amino acids. V trimming: 2 bases; J trimming: 1 base; junction bases outside the gene matches: 3. Germline V gene lookup returns CDR1 SGHDT and CDR2 YYEEEE. The CDR3 loop is CASSLKGLAGTDTQYF. The CDR3 region has the DNA TGTGCCAGCAGCTTAAAGGGACTAGCGGGCACAGATACGCAGTATTTT. Full variable domain (missing parts from reference TRBV5-6 and TRBJ2-3): DAGVTQSPTHLIKTRGQQVTLRCSPKSGHDTVSWYQQALGQGPQFIFQYYEEEERQRGNFPDRFSGHQFPNYSSELNVNALLLGDSALYLCASSLKGLAGTDTQYFGPGTRLTVL.

In this sample, this clonotype turned up many times. CDR3 in DNA: TGCAGTGCTAGAGACGACGGGACTAGCGGGGGAGTCCCAGATACGCAGTATTTT. This gives the protein CSARDDGTSGGVPDTQYF. The chain combines TRBV20-1 with TRBJ2-3, with 14 nucleotides matching TRBD2. Unmatched junction bases numbered 9, after V lost 0 bases and J lost 4 bases. The V gene's germline CDR1 is DFQATT and CDR2 SNEGSKA (reference sequence). The CDR3 has 18 amino acids.

The chain links TRBV4-1 to TRBJ2-2; 7 nucleotides match TRBD1. The CDR3 spans 16 residues. V was pared by 7 bases and J by 0 bases, with 8 bases of the junction left unmatched. The germline V gene has CDR1 MGHRA and CDR2 YSYEKL. CDR3 sequence reads: CASKRDRGSNTGELFF. The CDR3 bases are TGCGCCAGCAAAAGGGACAGAGGATCGAACACCGGGGAGCTGTTTTTT.

This clonotype showed up many times. The J gene is TRBJ2-3, the V gene TRBV7-3; 14 bases line up with TRBD2. CDR3 size: 16 residues. Germline V CDR1 and CDR2: SGHTA, FQGTGA. J gave up 2 bases and V 4 bases, and 2 bases lay outside the gene matches. The CDR3 sequence is CASSSGLAGVTDTQYF. For the CDR3, the DNA is TGTGCCAGCAGCTCGGGACTAGCGGGGGTCACAGATACGCAGTATTTT.

This clonotype has more than one count but fewer than ten. This sequence joins TRBV4-2 and TRBJ1-5; D gene unclear. The CDR3 loop spans 14 amino acids. V was cut by 2 bases and J by 0 bases, with 5 bases left in between. CDR1 is LGHNA, CDR2 YNFKEQ, per germline. The DNA for the CDR3 is TGTGCCAGCAGCCAAATGGATAGCAATCAGCCCCAGCATTTT. Protein: CASSQMDSNQPQHF.

This clonotype was seen repeatedly, ten times or more. The genes are TRBV28 and TRBJ2-1, with a possible D match to TRBD2 (6 bases). CDR1 is MDHEN and CDR2 is SYDVKM in the germline V gene. This CDR3 region has 15 residues. With 3 bases removed from V and 3 bases from J, the gap between germline ends came to 12 bases. CDR3 DNA: TGTGCCAGCAGTTTCGGAGGGTACTTCTACAATGAGCAGTTCTTC. This encodes CASSFGGYFYNEQFF.

This clonotype was counted ten times or more. The rearrangement joins TRBV12-3 or TRBV12-4 to TRBJ2-7; D is unclear. Trimming removed 5 bases at V and 3 bases at J, with 5 bases between. The CDR3 covers 11 residues. CDR3 coding DNA: TGTGCCAGCAGTACCAACTACGAGCAGTACTTC. This codes for CASSTNYEQYF.

This clonotype has ten or more counts. The V gene is TRBV6-1, the J gene TRBJ2-5; D uncertain. Germline V gene data show CDR1 as MNHNS and CDR2 as SASEGT. V was clipped by 4 bases and J by 3 bases, with 9 bases between them. The CDR3 consists of 13 residues. The DNA for the CDR3 is TGTGCCAGCAGTGGGGAAGATGAAGAGACCCAGTACTTC. Its protein product is CASSGEDEETQYF.

This chain connects TRBV5-1 to TRBJ2-3; the D gene is possibly TRBD2 (5 bases). V lost 3 bases and J 6 bases, leaving 17 bases between the germline ends. From germline, CDR1 is SGHRS and CDR2 YFSETQ. This CDR3 comprises 15 residues. This chain's CDR3 is CASSSRTEPPDTQYF. DNA for the CDR3: TGCGCCAGCAGCTCCCGGACTGAGCCGCCGGATACGCAGTATTTT.

This clonotype was recorded many times. The chain couples TRBV28 to TRBJ2-7, with 8 positions matching TRBD2. J gave up 3 bases and V 6 bases, and 16 bases lay outside the gene matches. The CDR3 spans 17 residues. Germline values: CDR1 MDHEN, CDR2 SYDVKM. DNA for the CDR3: TGTGCCAGCAGCCAACTCACCGCAGCGGGGGTGAACTACGAGCAGTACTTC. Translating gives CASSQLTAAGVNYEQYF.

This chain joins TRBV6-5 and TRBJ1-3; a possible D gene is TRBD1 (6 bases). V lost 2 bases, J lost 2 bases, and 13 bases lay in between. In germline, CDR1 is MNHEY, CDR2 SVGAGI. The CDR3 loop spans 16 amino acids. CDR3 nucleotides: TGTGCCAGCAGTTACGGCCGGGGGGCGCCTGGAAACACCATATATTTT. Protein: CASSYGRGAPGNTIYF.

This clonotype was seen many times. The V and J genes are TRBV5-6 and TRBJ1-1; D is unresolved. This CDR3 spans 15 amino acids. CDR1 and CDR2 (germline): SGHDT, YYEEEE. The ends were cut back, 2 bases at V and 1 base at J, with 12 bases in the middle. CDR3 nucleotides: TGTGCCAGCAGCTTTGACCCGGCGGGGAACACTGAAGCTTTCTTT. Protein product: CASSFDPAGNTEAFF.

This clonotype was seen at least ten times. V and J are TRBV2 and TRBJ2-1; D remains ambiguous. This CDR3 has 11 residues. The germline CDR1 and CDR2 sequences are SNHLY and FYNNEI. V gave up 8 bases and J gave up 12 bases, with 14 bases separating them. This chain's CDR3 is CASLVGIAQFF. The CDR3 DNA reads as TGTGCCAGCCTGGTGGGCATTGCGCAGTTCTTC.

This clonotype was seen many times. The chain combines TRBV12-3 or TRBV12-4 with TRBJ2-7; the D is unclear. The length of the CDR3 is 13 residues. V was clipped by 4 bases and J by 6 bases, with 13 bases between them. CDR3 region: CASSYFAGGEQYF. As DNA, the CDR3 is TGTGCCAGCAGTTATTTCGCCGGCGGCGAGCAGTACTTC.

Ten or more counts support this clonotype. At one end, the junction sequence differs from germline, possibly due to a read error. The V call is TRBV12-3 or TRBV12-4, the J call TRBJ1-1; D call uncertain. The CDR3 is 13 residues long. The CDR3 loop is CASSLGRNTEAFF. CDR3 bases: TGTGCCAGCAGCTTAGGAAGGAACACTGAAGCTTTCTTT.

This clonotype has only a few counts. The chain combines TRBV5-6 with TRBJ1-5, with 9 positions matching TRBD1. Germline V CDR1 and CDR2: SGHDT, YYEEEE. The CDR3 covers 15 residues. The V gene end was trimmed by 2 bases and the J gene end by 11 bases; junction bases not matched to a gene: 11. Here the CDR3 reads CASSLTGTGPSSQHF. DNA for the CDR3: TGTGCCAGCAGCTTAACCGGGACAGGGCCCTCGTCCCAGCATTTT.

The CDR3 DNA is TGTGCCAGCAACCGGACCAGAACGAACACCGGGGAGCTGTTTTTT. It translates to CASNRTRTNTGELFF. This chain connects TRBV11-3 to TRBJ2-2; D unclear. The CDR3 has 15 amino acids. Germline values: CDR1 SGHNT, CDR2 YENEEA. V dropped 7 bases and J dropped 0 bases, with 12 bases sitting between them. Supplemented by reference TRBV11-3 and TRBJ2-2, the full variable domain reads EAGVVQSPRYKIIEKKQPVAFWCNPISGHNTLYWYLQNLGQGPELLIRYENEEAVDDSQLPKDRFSAERLKGVDSTLKIQPAELGDSAVYLCASNRTRTNTGELFFGEGSRLTVL.

Comment on this clonotype: It may be a read error: a sequence one base away is much more abundant. This chain links TRBV12-3 or TRBV12-4 with TRBJ1-1; D is undetermined. Between the trimmed V and J ends, which lost 6 bases and 5 bases, there was a span of 4 bases. This CDR3 is 10 amino acids long. The CDR3 loop reads CASRETEAFF. The CDR3 bases are TGTGCCAGCAGGGAGACTGAAGCTTTCTTT.

The V gene is TRBV7-6, the J gene TRBJ1-5; perhaps TRBD1 as D (5 bases). Germline CDR1 SGHVS, CDR2 FNYEAQ. Trimming removed 0 bases at V and 2 bases at J, with 11 bases between. The CDR3 has 16 amino acids. The CDR3 sequence: CASSLAPAGRNQPQHF. In nucleotides, the CDR3 is TGTGCCAGCAGCTTAGCACCGGCAGGGCGCAATCAGCCCCAGCATTTT.

This clonotype was seen repeatedly, ten times or more. V usage is TRBV5-1 and J usage is TRBJ1-4; D unclear. Germline values: CDR1 SGHRS, CDR2 YFSETQ. The CDR3 covers 14 residues. V was pared by 2 bases and J by 5 bases, with 10 bases between. The CDR3 nucleotides are TGCGCCAGCAGCTTCGAAGGGAACAATGAAAAACTGTTTTTT. Amino acids: CASSFEGNNEKLFF.

In this sample, this clonotype turned up many times. This rearrangement joins TRBV2 to TRBJ2-7; D possibly corresponds to TRBD1 (6 bases). Per germline, CDR1 SNHLY and CDR2 FYNNEI. Trimming took off 2 bases at V and 3 bases at J, with 11 bases between the two ends. The CDR3 has 14 residues. CDR3 sequence (DNA): TGTGCCAGCAGTGAACATCAGGGGAGCTACGAGCAGTACTTC. Translating gives CASSEHQGSYEQYF.

This clonotype was seen a few times. This chain's CDR3 is CASSKRGPQDTQYF. The DNA for the CDR3 is TGTGCCAGCAGCAAGCGGGGGCCCCAGGATACGCAGTATTTT. The V and J genes are TRBV5-6 and TRBJ2-3; TRBD2 matches 8 bases. Trimming cost V 4 bases and J 6 bases; bases outside gene matches: 7. Germline V CDR1 and CDR2: SGHDT, YYEEEE. CDR3 length: 14 residues. Full variable domain (missing parts from reference TRBV5-6 and TRBJ2-3): DAGVTQSPTHLIKTRGQQVTLRCSPKSGHDTVSWYQQALGQGPQFIFQYYEEEERQRGNFPDRFSGHQFPNYSSELNVNALLLGDSALYLCASSKRGPQDTQYFGPGTRLTVL.

This clonotype was counted many times. The chain is built from TRBV5-5 and TRBJ2-1; no reliable D call. CDR1 SGHKS and CDR2 YYEKEE come from the germline V gene (reference sequence). V was shortened by 4 bases and J by 9 bases, with 14 bases between the two germline ends. The CDR3 contains 13 residues. DNA of the CDR3: TGTGCCAGCAGCCGCGAGGCCCTCGCTGAGCAGTTCTTC. Residues: CASSREALAEQFF.

In this sample, this clonotype turned up many times. The rearrangement uses TRBV12-3 or TRBV12-4 and TRBJ2-3; TRBD2 agrees at 7 bases. The CDR3 contains 16 residues. Trimming removed 8 bases from V and 5 bases from J; junction bases left unmatched: 16. The CDR3 region has the DNA TGTGCCAGCCGGGCGGGAGAGGGAGGAGGGAAAGATACGCAGTATTTT. It is translated as CASRAGEGGGKDTQYF.

This clonotype was observed many times. The chain joins TRBV6-1 to TRBJ1-5; 7 bases are a match to TRBD1. The CDR3 is 13 amino acids. The germline CDR1 and CDR2 sequences are MNHNS and SASEGT. Trimming removed 4 bases from V and 5 bases from J; junction bases left unmatched: 2. The CDR3 sequence is CASSGQGHQPQHF. The CDR3 region has the DNA TGTGCCAGCAGTGGACAGGGACATCAGCCCCAGCATTTT.

This chain uses TRBV3-1 with TRBJ1-3; D might be TRBD1 (6 bases). V dropped 4 bases and J dropped 1 base, with 8 bases sitting between them. Germline-derived CDR1 and CDR2 are LGHDT and YNNKEL (reference sequence). The CDR3 runs 14 residues. The CDR3 here is CASSPDRSGNTIYF. In DNA form, the CDR3 reads TGTGCCAGCAGCCCCGACAGGTCTGGAAACACCATATATTTT.

This clonotype has at least ten counts. The chain links TRBV27 to TRBJ1-2; tentatively, D is TRBD1 (5 bases). Germline assignment: CDR1 MNHEY and CDR2 SMNVEV (reference sequence). The V end lost 3 bases, the J end lost 8 bases, and 16 bases lay between the germline ends. The CDR3 extends over 14 amino acids. The CDR3 DNA reads TGTGCCAGCAGTTTGGGACGCCTGGATGGCGGCTACACCTTC. Its translation: CASSLGRLDGGYTF.